This is a list of T cell receptor beta chains from one sample in a study of cytomegalovirus exposure and HLA in healthy donors. Sequenced by immunoSEQ multiplex PCR; TCRdb stores in-frame clones only, minus some. Of more than 95,000 clones in the sample, over 65% were seen once. The sequenced sample was PBMCs. The receptors stem from a man aged 25-45 years in good health and CMV-seronegative. Both conserved end residues are part of each CDR3. The D gene is left open where the match is weak. Clone size is shown for a subset of rows, as once, few, many or a class of expanded clone.

cdr3_nt	cdr3_aa	clone_size	v_call	j_call	d_call
TGCGCCAGCAGCGTCGACAGGGAGGACACGGAGTTCTTC	CASSVDREDTEFF	.	TRBV5-1	TRBJ2-1	.
TGTGCCAGCACCCAAACAGGGAGCACCGGGGAGCTGTTTTTT	CASTQTGSTGELFF	.	TRBV6-1	TRBJ2-2	.
TGTGCCAGCAGCCGGAGTCATAGGGGAACAACTAATGAAAAACTGTTTTTT	CASSRSHRGTTNEKLFF	.	TRBV7-6	TRBJ1-4	.
TGTGCCAGCTACGGGGGGGTTGACACTGAAGCTTTCTTT	CASYGGVDTEAFF	.	TRBV7-9	TRBJ1-1	.
TGTGCCAGCAGCTTAGGGACTGGAGGGAACGTTCGACTGTACTTC	CASSLGTGGNVRLYF	few	TRBV7-8	TRBJ2-7	.
TGTGCCAGCAGTTACTCTGGTGTGGCAGGTGGGGAGACCCAGTACTTC	CASSYSGVAGGETQYF	few	TRBV6-5	TRBJ2-5	.
TGCGCCAGCACCCACACAGGGGGCCGCTCTGGAAACACCATATATTTT	CASTHTGGRSGNTIYF	once	TRBV5-1	TRBJ1-3	TRBD1
TGTGCCAGCACCCTAGGGAGGGCAGGTCACACTAACTATGGCTACACCTTC	CASTLGRAGHTNYGYTF	.	TRBV28	TRBJ1-2	.
TGTGCCAGCACTTTCCCTGGGGCCAACGTCCTGACTTTC	CASTFPGANVLTF	few	TRBV6-1	TRBJ2-6	.
TGTGCCAGCAGTGAGATTCGAGCGGGAGGGCCGGGCAATGAGCAGTTCTTC	CASSEIRAGGPGNEQFF	.	TRBV6-1	TRBJ2-1	TRBD2
TGTGCCAGCAGTGACACCGGGACAGTAAAAGCTTTCTTT	CASSDTGTVKAFF	once	TRBV25-1	TRBJ1-1	TRBD1
TGTGCCAGCAGTGAAGCGCTTCGGGGTGCTGAAGCTTTCTTT	CASSEALRGAEAFF	.	TRBV2	TRBJ1-1	.
TGCGCCAGCAGCTACGGACGCGGAGGGGCTGAAGCTTTCTTT	CASSYGRGGAEAFF	.	TRBV5-1	TRBJ1-1	.
TGTGCCATCAGTGAAACAGGGGGCTCCTACAATGAGCAGTTCTTC	CAISETGGSYNEQFF	.	TRBV10-3	TRBJ2-1	TRBD1
TGCGCCAGCAGCTTGGGGGACAGCTCCTACGAGCAGTACTTC	CASSLGDSSYEQYF	once	TRBV5-1	TRBJ2-7	TRBD1
TGTGCCAGCGTAGTTTTAGGGGACACGATTCAGCCCCAGCATTTT	CASVVLGDTIQPQHF	few	TRBV6-1	TRBJ1-5	.
TGTGCCTGGAGTGCGACGGACAGGGAGGAAGCTTTCTTT	CAWSATDREEAFF	.	TRBV30	TRBJ1-1	TRBD1
TGTGCCAGCAGCTCATGGACAGGGACGAACACTGAAGCTTTCTTT	CASSSWTGTNTEAFF	few	TRBV7-9	TRBJ1-1	TRBD1
TGTGCCAGCAAACCGGGACAGGCCGAATCAAATTGGTACGAGCAGTACTTC	CASKPGQAESNWYEQYF	.	TRBV28	TRBJ2-7	TRBD1
TGTGCCAGCAGTCAAGGGACTAGCCCCGGCACCGGGGAGCTGTTTTTT	CASSQGTSPGTGELFF	.	TRBV4-2	TRBJ2-2	TRBD2
TGTGCCAGCGGGACATCCCTTCATGAAAAACTGTTTTTT	CASGTSLHEKLFF	.	TRBV28	TRBJ1-4	.
TGTGCCAGCAGCCAACAGGGGCCCGGCTACACCTTC	CASSQQGPGYTF	.	TRBV14	TRBJ1-2	.